This TCR beta chain was sequenced in a study of control samples from healthy donors and cancer patients. Here immunoSEQ multiplex PCR was the method, and the copy in TCRdb shows in-frame clones only, minus some. The top ten clones hold around 4% of a sample with 100,000 to 120,000 clones, roughly 90% of them seen once. Germline V gene sequence: CDR1 SGHNT, CDR2 YYREEE (reference sequence). The CDR3 is made up of 14 amino acids. V lost 5 bases to trimming and J lost 5 bases, with 16 bases between them. The chain carries TRBV5-4 and TRBJ1-1, with D tentatively TRBD1 (5 bases). The clonotype was recovered from an older woman with lung cancer. Sequencing used PBMCs. Here the CDR3 DNA reads TGTGCCAGCAGTTATTCAGGGAGGCAAACTGAAGCTTTCTTT. Its protein product is CASSYSGRQTEAFF.